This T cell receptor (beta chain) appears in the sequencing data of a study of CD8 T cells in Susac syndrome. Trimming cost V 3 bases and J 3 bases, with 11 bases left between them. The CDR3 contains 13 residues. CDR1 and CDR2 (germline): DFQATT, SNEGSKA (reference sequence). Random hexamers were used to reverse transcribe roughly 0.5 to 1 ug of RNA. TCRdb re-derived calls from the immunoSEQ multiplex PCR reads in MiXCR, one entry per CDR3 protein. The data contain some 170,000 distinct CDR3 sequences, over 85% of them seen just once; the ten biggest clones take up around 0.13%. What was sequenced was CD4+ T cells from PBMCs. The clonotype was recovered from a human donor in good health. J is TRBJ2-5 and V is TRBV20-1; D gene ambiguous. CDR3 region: CSASSGSKETQYF. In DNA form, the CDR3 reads TGCAGTGCTAGCTCCGGCAGCAAAGAGACCCAGTACTTC.